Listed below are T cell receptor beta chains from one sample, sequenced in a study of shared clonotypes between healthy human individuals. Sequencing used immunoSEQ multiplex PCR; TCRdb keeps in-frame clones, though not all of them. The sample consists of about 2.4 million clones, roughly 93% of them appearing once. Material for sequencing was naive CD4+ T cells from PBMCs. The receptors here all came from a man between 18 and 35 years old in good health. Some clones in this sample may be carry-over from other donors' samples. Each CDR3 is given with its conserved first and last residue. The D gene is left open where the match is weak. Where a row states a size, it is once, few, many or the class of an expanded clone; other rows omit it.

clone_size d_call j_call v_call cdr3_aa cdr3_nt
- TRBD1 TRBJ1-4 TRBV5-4 CASSQGGTGPRELFF TGTGCCAGCAGCCAGGGAGGGACAGGCCCGCGGGAACTGTTTTTT
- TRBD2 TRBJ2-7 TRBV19 CASSPGGTPYEQYF TGTGCCAGTAGTCCGGGAGGGACACCCTACGAGCAGTACTTC
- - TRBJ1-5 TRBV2 CASSEAGGGQPQHF TGTGCCAGCAGTGAAGCTGGGGGGGGTCAGCCCCAGCATTTT
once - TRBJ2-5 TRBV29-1 CSARYQETQYF TGCAGCGCGAGGTACCAAGAGACCCAGTACTTC
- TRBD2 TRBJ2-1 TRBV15 CATASGNNNEQFF TGTGCCACCGCTAGCGGGAATAACAATGAGCAGTTCTTC
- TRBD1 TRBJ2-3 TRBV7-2 CASSRGGQGGDTQYF TGTGCCAGCAGCCGAGGGGGACAGGGTGGAGATACGCAGTATTTT
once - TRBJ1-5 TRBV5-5 CASSLDRVQPQHF TGTGCCAGCAGCTTGGACAGGGTTCAGCCCCAGCATTTT
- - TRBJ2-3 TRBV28 CASSPTDTQYF TGTGCCAGCAGTCCGACAGATACGCAGTATTTT
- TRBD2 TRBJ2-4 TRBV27 CASSLGLAGGSAKNIQYF TGTGCCAGCAGTTTAGGACTAGCGGGAGGGTCTGCCAAAAACATTCAGTACTTC
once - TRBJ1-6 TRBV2 CASSEEGRHSPLHF TGTGCCAGCAGTGAAGAGGGACGGCATTCACCCCTCCACTTT
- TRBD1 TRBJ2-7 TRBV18 CASSPMGTGGFEQYF TGTGCCAGCTCACCCATGGGAACAGGGGGATTCGAGCAGTACTTC
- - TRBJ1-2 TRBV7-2 CASSLADGRVGYGYTF TGTGCCAGCAGCTTAGCCGATGGTAGGGTGGGCTATGGCTACACCTTC
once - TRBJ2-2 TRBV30 CAWSRRDWGTGELFF TGTGCCTGGAGTCGAAGGGACTGGGGGACCGGGGAGCTGTTTTTT
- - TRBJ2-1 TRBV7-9 CASSLALPSSYNEQFF TGTGCCAGCAGCTTAGCCCTACCTAGCTCCTACAATGAGCAGTTCTTC
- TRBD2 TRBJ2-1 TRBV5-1 CASSEVSGSRVNEQFF TGCGCCAGCAGCGAGGTTAGCGGGAGTAGGGTCAATGAGCAGTTCTTC
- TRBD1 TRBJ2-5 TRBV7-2 CASSMDRGLGETQYF TGTGCCAGCAGCATGGACAGGGGTCTAGGAGAGACCCAGTACTTC
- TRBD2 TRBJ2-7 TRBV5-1 CASSSRGGEQYF TGCGCCAGCAGCTCCCGGGGGGGGGAGCAGTACTTC
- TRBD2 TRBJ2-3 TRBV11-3 CASSLGASGSTDTQYF TGTGCCAGCAGCTTAGGGGCTAGCGGGAGCACAGATACGCAGTATTTT
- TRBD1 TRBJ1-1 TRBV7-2 CASSLFGVPGGNTEAFF TGTGCCAGCAGCTTATTTGGGGTCCCAGGGGGTAACACTGAAGCTTTCTTT
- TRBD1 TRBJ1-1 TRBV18 CASSLSGGGDTEAFF TGTGCCAGCTCGCTTTCAGGGGGCGGGGACACTGAAGCTTTCTTT
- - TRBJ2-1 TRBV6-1 CASSELVRFSGFF TGTGCCAGCAGTGAATTGGTTAGGTTCAGTGGGTTCTTC
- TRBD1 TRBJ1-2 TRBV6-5 CASSLAGTGGAGGYTF TGTGCCAGCAGTTTGGCCGGGACAGGGGGCGCGGGTGGCTACACCTTC
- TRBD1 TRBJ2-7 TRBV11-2 CASRPLKGADEQYF TGTGCCAGCAGGCCCTTAAAGGGGGCTGACGAGCAGTACTTC
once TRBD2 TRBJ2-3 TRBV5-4 CASSSGLHPTDTQYF TGTGCCAGCAGTTCGGGACTACACCCGACAGATACGCAGTATTTT
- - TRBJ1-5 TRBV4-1 CASSSGGGGNQPQHF TGCGCCAGCAGCTCCGGGGGCGGGGGGAATCAGCCCCAGCATTTT
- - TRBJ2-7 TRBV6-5 CASSSNRGGTYEQYF TGTGCCAGCAGCTCTAACAGGGGAGGAACCTACGAGCAGTACTTC
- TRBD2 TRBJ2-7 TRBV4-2 CASSQRLASGYEQYF TGTGCCAGCAGCCAGAGACTAGCCTCGGGTTACGAGCAGTACTTC
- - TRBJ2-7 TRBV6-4 CAGDWTCVGEQYF TGTGCCGGGGACTGGACTTGTGTCGGAGAGCAGTACTTC
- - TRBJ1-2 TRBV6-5 CASRPDGTRYGYTF TGTGCCAGCAGACCCGACGGTACCCGCTATGGCTACACCTTC
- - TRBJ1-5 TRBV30 CAWSVQGSNQPQHF TGTGCCTGGAGTGTACAGGGAAGTAATCAGCCCCAGCATTTT
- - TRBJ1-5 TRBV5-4 CASSRDPGGEQPQHF TGTGCCAGCAGCCGGGACCCTGGAGGGGAGCAGCCCCAGCATTTT
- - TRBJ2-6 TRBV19 CASSDRRSGANVLTF TGTGCCAGTAGCGACAGACGCTCTGGGGCCAACGTCCTGACTTTC
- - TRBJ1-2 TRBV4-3 CASSQAVTTPANYGYTF TGCGCCAGCAGCCAAGCTGTTACCACTCCAGCTAACTATGGCTACACCTTC
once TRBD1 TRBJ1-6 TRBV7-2 CASSSLTGVNSPLHF TGTGCCAGCAGCTCTCTGACAGGGGTTAATTCACCCCTCCACTTT
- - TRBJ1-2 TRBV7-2 CASSLVWGARGYTF TGTGCCAGCAGCTTAGTTTGGGGGGCGCGTGGCTACACCTTC